The present T cell receptor (beta chain) was sequenced within a study of blood T cell repertoires in COVID-19. Authors' processing steps: Reference gene primer amplification gave estimated nucleated cell counts. Only in-frame clones appear in the TCRdb table, and some are missing; sequencing was by immunoSEQ multiplex PCR. Clonal size and the V and J genes are those of that table, whereas D and trimming came from the DNA. This table has approximately 200,000 clones, approximately 85% appearing once. All enrollees were about 18 to 100 years old and from 20 to 25 US areas. Grouping used clinical history reported by participants in a survey and questionnaire. The CDR3 is 13 amino acids. Trimming removed 3 bases from V and 9 bases from J; junction bases left unmatched: 3. CDR1 and CDR2 (germline): ENHRY, SYGVKD.

The source is a man in his forties who had recovered from COVID-19. The chain uses TRBV10-3 and TRBJ2-1; 9 bases agree with TRBD2. The sequenced sample consisted of PBMCs or T cells enriched from blood (not recorded which). The CDR3 spells CAISEAGGGEQFF. CDR3 nucleotide sequence: TGTGCCATCAGTGAAGCGGGAGGTGGTGAGCAGTTCTTC.